This T cell receptor (beta chain) was profiled in a study of tumor and adjacent non-tumor tissue in lung cancer. About the study: Histology: 12 adenocarcinoma, a couple of squamous cell carcinoma, 1 small cell lung cancer. The patients, 10 men and a few women, were roughly 30 to 80 with stage I to III disease. Each sample yielded millions of productive TCRbeta reads on average.

Concerning this clonotype: Its antigen is undetermined. The junction does not match germline at one end; this may be a read error.

This sample's RNA came from whole unsorted tissue. Germline assignment: CDR1 LGHNA and CDR2 YNFKEQ. The CDR3 has 15 amino acids. General observations from the study: Higher tumor TCR diversity was associated with shorter survival.

TCRbeta libraries were built with three rounds of nested PCR, modified from ARM-PCR. MiXCR, applied by TCRdb to the multiplex PCR reads, yields one record per CDR3 protein. The sample carries more than 95,000 distinct CDR3 sequences, 66% recorded once. The receptor was isolated from a man aged 25 to 40 with non-small cell lung cancer. The V gene is TRBV4-2, the J gene TRBJ2-7, with 7 bases identical to TRBD2. The sample was lung tumor tissue. The DNA of the CDR3 is TGTGCCAGCAGCCAAAAGGTTGGCGGGAGTGGTGAGCAGTATTTC. It yields the protein CASSQKVGGSGEQYF.